These T cell receptor beta chains were read from a single sample in a study of PD-L1 blockade in urothelial cancer. Generated by immunoSEQ multiplex PCR, the TCRdb table keeps only in-frame clones and is missing some. The table records approximately 110,000 clones, 70% to 90% of them present only once. The specimen comprised PBMCs, sampled around atezolizumab (anti-PD-L1) treatment. The receptors shown here come from a man aged 50 to 59 with urothelial cancer. Each CDR3 is given without its conserved first and last residue. A D gene is named only where the DNA matches it firmly.

d_call | v_call | cdr3_aa
TRBD1 | TRBV2 | ASSGPGTGWNTEAF
TRBD1 | TRBV19 | ASRDRGYEQY
- | TRBV19 | ASSMMSGELSNQPQH
TRBD1 | TRBV2 | ASTKGQGAKETQY
- | TRBV7-6 | ASSQLVGTDTQY
- | TRBV27 | ASKARGYNSPLH
- | TRBV21-1 | ASSKAPGAEAF
TRBD2 | TRBV6-1 | ASSARTSGKYEQY
TRBD1 | TRBV11-2 | ASTSGQGFYNEQF
TRBD2 | TRBV11-2 | ASSPGLAVRQF
TRBD1 | TRBV2 | ASSFGQGYEQY